These T cell receptor beta chains were read from a single sample in a study of T cell repertoires in cytomegalovirus infection. TCRdb re-called the reads through MiXCR, storing one row per CDR3 protein. The sample has about 830,000 distinct CDR3 sequences, about 31% seen once. These receptors have no identified antigens. The input for sequencing was cultured CD8+ T cells from PBMCs, taken from culture after CMV antigen stimulation. The receptors come from a human donor in good health (CMV status not recorded). Some clones in this sample may be carry-over from other donors' samples. Each CDR3 is given with its conserved first and last residue. The D gene is left open where the match is weak. The size field is filled for only some rows; it gives once, few, many or a size class.

. | . | TRBJ1-2 | TRBV2 | CASRGGFGYSF | TGTGCCAGCAGGGGGGGTTTTGGCTACTCCTTC
. | . | TRBJ1-2 | TRBV3-1 | CASSQVSGNYGYTF | TGTGCCAGCAGCCAAGTTTCCGGGAACTATGGCTACACCTTC
. | TRBD1 | TRBJ1-5 | TRBV15 | CATARDRGRNQPQHF | TGTGCCACCGCCCGGGACAGGGGACGCAATCAGCCCCAGCATTTT
. | . | TRBJ2-3 | TRBV29-1 | CSVEDDGDITDTQYF | TGCAGCGTTGAAGATGACGGGGACATCACAGATACGCAGTATTTT
. | TRBD1 | TRBJ1-1 | TRBV5-1 | CASSPGQGADAFF | TGCGCCAGCAGCCCAGGACAGGGGGCTGATGCTTTCTTT
. | . | TRBJ1-1 | TRBV6-6 | CASMADQAFF | TGTGCCAGCATGGCCGACCAAGCTTTCTTT
few | TRBD1 | TRBJ2-1 | TRBV2 | CASNSGQGNEQFF | TGTGCCAGCAATTCGGGACAGGGGAATGAGCAGTTCTTC
few | . | TRBJ1-3 | TRBV25-1 | CASGARDGGNTIYF | TGTGCCAGCGGAGCTCGGGACGGTGGAAACACCATATATTTT
. | TRBD2 | TRBJ2-7 | TRBV5-4 | CASSLRGGSVLEQYF | TGTGCCAGCAGCTTGCGGGGAGGGTCGGTGCTCGAGCAGTACTTC
. | TRBD2 | TRBJ2-3 | TRBV5-1 | CASSSRSGGFTDTQYF | TGCGCCAGCAGCTCCCGTAGCGGGGGGTTCACAGATACGCAGTATTTT
. | . | TRBJ1-1 | TRBV19 | CASSIVGNGFTEAFF | TGTGCCAGTAGTATAGTAGGCAACGGATTCACTGAAGCTTTCTTT
many | . | TRBJ2-5 | TRBV12-3/TRBV12-4 | CASRSIGVETQYF | TGTGCCAGCAGGTCGATCGGGGTTGAGACCCAGTACTTC
once | . | TRBJ2-1 | TRBV24-1 | CATSGNRARDEQFF | TGTGCCACCAGTGGAAACAGGGCTAGGGACGAGCAGTTCTTC
few | . | TRBJ2-2 | TRBV7-9 | CASSRQGSNTGELFF | TGTGCCAGCAGCCGGCAGGGGTCGAACACCGGGGAGCTGTTTTTT
few | . | TRBJ2-2 | TRBV11-2 | CASSLVPLGVGELFF | TGTGCCAGCAGCTTAGTACCCCTCGGTGTCGGGGAGCTGTTTTTT
. | . | TRBJ2-1 | TRBV6-5 | CASSHGTRGSYNEQFF | TGTGCCAGCAGTCATGGAACGCGAGGGTCGTACAATGAGCAGTTCTTC
. | . | TRBJ1-2 | TRBV6-5 | CASSYPGGYGYTF | TGTGCCAGCAGTTACCCGGGCGGATACGGCTACACCTTC
. | . | TRBJ1-2 | TRBV7-8 | CASSLAPGRGYTF | TGTGCCAGCAGCTTAGCGCCAGGGAGGGGCTACACCTTC
. | TRBD2 | TRBJ2-2 | TRBV28 | CASHARTSGGNTGELFF | TGTGCCAGCCATGCCCGAACTAGCGGGGGAAACACCGGGGAGCTGTTTTTT
. | . | TRBJ1-6 | TRBV12-3/TRBV12-4 | CASSWDSYNSPLHF | TGTGCCAGCAGTTGGGATTCCTATAATTCACCCCTCCACTTT
few | . | TRBJ2-3 | TRBV12-3/TRBV12-4 | CASTWAGGGTDTQYF | TGTGCCAGCACATGGGCCGGGGGTGGCACAGATACGCAGTATTTT
few | TRBD1 | TRBJ1-4 | TRBV7-9 | CASSSRDRVPVNEKLFF | TGTGCCAGCAGCTCTCGGGACAGGGTGCCCGTTAATGAAAAACTGTTTTTT
. | . | TRBJ2-1 | TRBV7-9 | CASLADLYNEQFF | TGTGCCAGCCTGGCAGATCTTTACAATGAGCAGTTCTTC
many | TRBD1 | TRBJ1-5 | TRBV7-8 | CASSSPGTGNQPQHF | TGTGCCAGCAGCTCCCCTGGGACAGGGAATCAGCCCCAGCATTTT
. | TRBD2 | TRBJ2-5 | TRBV10-3 | CAISGPSGGPVETQYF | TGTGCCATCAGTGGCCCTAGCGGGGGGCCGGTGGAGACCCAGTACTTC
few | TRBD1 | TRBJ2-5 | TRBV7-6 | CASSLAMTGQETQYF | TGTGCCAGCAGCTTAGCGATGACAGGGCAAGAGACCCAGTACTTC
many | TRBD1 | TRBJ2-2 | TRBV7-6 | CASSLAGTGYTGELFF | TGTGCCAGCAGCTTAGCCGGGACAGGGTACACCGGGGAGCTGTTTTTT
. | . | TRBJ1-5 | TRBV6-1 | CASSEPGRNQPQHF | TGTGCCAGCAGTGAACCGGGCCGCAATCAGCCCCAGCATTTT
few | TRBD1 | TRBJ1-2 | TRBV6-6 | CASRGTGDHGYTF | TGTGCCAGCAGGGGGACAGGGGACCATGGCTACACCTTC
. | . | TRBJ1-1 | TRBV27 | CASIPWAGGRAEAFF | TGTGCCAGCATACCCTGGGCGGGGGGCCGGGCTGAAGCTTTCTTT
. | TRBD2 | TRBJ2-3 | TRBV4-1 | CASSQWTSGGATDTQYF | TGCGCCAGCAGCCAGTGGACTAGCGGGGGGGCCACAGATACGCAGTATTTT
few | . | TRBJ2-3 | TRBV19 | CASSVTGTSTDTQYF | TGTGCCAGTAGTGTAACAGGTACTAGCACAGATACGCAGTATTTT